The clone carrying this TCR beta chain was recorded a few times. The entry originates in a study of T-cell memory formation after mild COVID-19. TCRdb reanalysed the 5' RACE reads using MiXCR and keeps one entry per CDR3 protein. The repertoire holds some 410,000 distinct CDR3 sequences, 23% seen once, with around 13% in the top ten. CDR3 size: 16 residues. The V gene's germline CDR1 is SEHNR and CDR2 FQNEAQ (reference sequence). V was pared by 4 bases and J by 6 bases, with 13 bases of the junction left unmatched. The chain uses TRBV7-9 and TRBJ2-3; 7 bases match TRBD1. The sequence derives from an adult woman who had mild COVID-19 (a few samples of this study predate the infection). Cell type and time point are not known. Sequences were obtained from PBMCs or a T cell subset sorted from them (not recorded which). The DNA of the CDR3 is TGTGCCAGCAGCTCTAGGCACACAGGGGATGGGGATACGCAGTATTTT. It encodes CASSSRHTGDGDTQYF. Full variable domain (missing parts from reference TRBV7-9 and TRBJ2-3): DTGVSQNPRHKITKRGQNVTFRCDPISEHNRLYWYRQTLGQGPEFLTYFQNEAQLEKSRLLSDRFSAERPKGSFSTLEIQRTEQGDSAMYLCASSSRHTGDGDTQYFGPGTRLTVL.